This T cell receptor beta chain comes out of a study of T cell changes during pregnancy in multiple sclerosis. Trimming shortened V by 5 bases and J by 1 base, and 8 bases separated the two germline ends. The CDR3 contains 13 residues. CDR1 is LNHDA and CDR2 is SQIVND in the germline V gene (reference sequence). Libraries were prepared by immunoSEQ multiplex PCR; TCRdb keeps only in-frame clonotypes and omits some of them. The sample includes some 80,000 clones, roughly 90% of them seen just once. Sequencing was performed on peripheral blood, taken in the first trimester of pregnancy. The receptor's source is a female donor in good health, enrolled as a control in a pregnancy study. The genes are TRBV19 and TRBJ1-1; D is unresolved. CDR3 nucleotides: TGTGCCAGTAGTGACTACAGGAACACTGAAGCTTTCTTT. Protein product: CASSDYRNTEAFF. The variable domain in full, with the rest retrieved from reference TRBV19 and TRBJ1-1, is DGGITQSPKYLFRKEGQNVTLSCEQNLNHDAMYWYRQDPGQGLRLIYYSQIVNDFQKGDIAEGYSVSREKKESFPLTVTSAQKNPTAFYLCASSDYRNTEAFFGQGTRLTVV.